This T cell receptor (beta chain) appears in the sequencing data of a study of blood T cell repertoires in COVID-19. Study background: From T cells, B-cell-depleted T cells, or PBMCs came the material, which was cDNA or gDNA.

V lost 6 bases, J lost 8 bases, and 7 bases lay in between. The CDR3 is 11 residues long. Germline V CDR1 and CDR2: LNHDA, SQIVND (reference sequence). Profiling relied on immunoSEQ multiplex PCR, and the TCRdb table lists in-frame clones only, not all of them. The sample has roughly 180,000 clones; 84% are singletons. This chain connects TRBV19 to TRBJ1-4, with D unclear. Specimen: peripheral blood. The sequence derives from a human donor in a cohort sampled during active COVID-19. For the CDR3, the DNA is TGTGCCAGTAGCCTCCTCGAAAAACTGTTTTTT. Amino acids: CASSLLEKLFF.